These 14 T cell receptor beta chains came from one sample sequenced in a study of blood T cell repertoires in COVID-19. TCRdb's copy holds only in-frame clones and misses some; the assay was immunoSEQ multiplex PCR. This sample has about 190,000 clones, with 78% found just once. The source material was peripheral blood. The receptors were gathered from an elderly woman with active or convalescent COVID-19.

The chain combines TRBV2 with TRBJ1-1; D is perhaps TRBD1 (6 bases). V shed 4 bases and J shed 3 bases, with 12 bases lying between them. The CDR3 length is 14 residues. Looked up from germline, CDR1 is SNHLY and CDR2 is FYNNEI. Here the CDR3 reads CASSVERGYTEAFF. CDR3 DNA sequence: TGTGCCAGCAGTGTAGAAAGGGGGTACACTGAAGCTTTCTTT.

This clone was seen a single time. The rearrangement joins TRBV4-1 to TRBJ2-4, with 8 bases that match TRBD1. The junction had 11 bases not matched to a gene; V was cut back by 6 bases and J by 4 bases. CDR1 is MGHRA, CDR2 YSYEKL, per germline. The CDR3 contains 16 residues. The CDR3 sequence is CASSGLKDREKNIQYF. The DNA for the CDR3 is TGCGCCAGCAGTGGTCTAAAGGACAGGGAAAAAAACATTCAGTACTTC.

This clone has a handful of counts. The same CDR3 also results from other DNA sequences found in this sample. This chain links TRBV18 with TRBJ2-5; a possible D gene is TRBD1 (6 bases). The V gene's germline CDR1 is KGHSH and CDR2 LQKENI. The CDR3 runs to 13 residues. V lost 4 bases and J lost 2, with 8 bases in between. CDR3 residues: CASSRGQQETQYF. For the CDR3, the DNA is TGTGCCAGCTCACGAGGACAGCAAGAGACCCAGTACTTC.

The chain is built from TRBV5-4 and TRBJ2-7, with 7 bases that match TRBD1. Germline assignment: CDR1 SGHNT and CDR2 YYREEE (reference sequence). The CDR3 runs 14 residues. The V and J ends lost 1 base and 4 bases, in that order; junction bases with no gene match: 5. CDR3 bases: TGTGCCAGCAGCTTGAGGGGGCCCTTATACGAGCAGTACTTC. Its translation is CASSLRGPLYEQYF.

The CDR3 nucleotides are TGCGCCAGCAGTCGTTCCGGGACAGACTCTGGGGCCAACGTCCTGACTTTC. This translates into CASSRSGTDSGANVLTF. The chain combines TRBV5-1 with TRBJ2-6; 7 bases match TRBD1. The CDR3 totals 17 residues. V lost 5 bases and J lost 0; bases outside the gene matches: 8. Germline V gene lookup returns CDR1 SGHRS and CDR2 YFSETQ.

The chain is built from TRBV5-6 and TRBJ2-7; TRBD1 aligns across 7 bases. The germline gives CDR1 SGHDT, CDR2 YYEEEE. This CDR3 is built from 14 residues. V shed 4 bases, J shed 3 bases, and the junction held 7 bases outside the gene matches. CDR3 nucleotide sequence: TGTGCCAGCAGCGAACCGGGACAGTTCTACGAGCAGTACTTC. Protein product: CASSEPGQFYEQYF.

The chain carries TRBV11-2 and TRBJ2-1; 10 nucleotides agree with TRBD2. CDR3 size: 15 residues. The germline V gene has CDR1 SGHAT and CDR2 FQNNGV. V shed 5 bases and J 6 bases; nucleotides not matched to a gene: 7. The CDR3 DNA sequence: TGTGCCAGCAGCCTAGCTAGCGGGAGCCTCAATGAGCAGTTCTTC. This codes for CASSLASGSLNEQFF.

The rearrangement joins TRBV5-1 to TRBJ2-2, with TRBD2 matching 9 bases. The CDR3 is 16 amino acids. After removal of 3 bases from V and 6 bases from J, the junction contained 9 bases not matched to a gene. Germline-derived CDR1 and CDR2 are SGHRS and YFSETQ. CDR3 protein: CASSWTAGGPAGELFF. CDR3 in DNA: TGCGCCAGCAGCTGGACCGCGGGGGGGCCTGCCGGGGAGCTGTTTTTT.

To note about this clone: Other DNA sequences in the sample encode the same CDR3. CDR3 in DNA: TGTGCCAGCAGCTTAAGGGGGGGCCAAGAGACCCAGTACTTC. It codes for CASSLRGGQETQYF. This sequence joins TRBV5-4 and TRBJ2-5; D possibly corresponds to TRBD2 (7 bases). The CDR3 covers 14 residues. Germline CDR1 and CDR2: SGHNT and YYREEE (reference sequence). Trimming removed 2 bases at V and 1 base at J, with 9 bases between.

V gene TRBV7-2 combines with J gene TRBJ1-6; tentatively, D is TRBD1 (6 bases). Trimming stripped 1 base from V and 8 bases from J, with 9 bases between. The CDR3 spans 14 residues. CDR1 SGHTA and CDR2 FQGNSA come from the germline V gene. CDR3 sequence reads: CASSLDRAYSPLHF. The CDR3 DNA follows: TGTGCCAGCAGCTTAGACAGGGCTTATTCACCCCTCCACTTT.

V usage is TRBV7-2 and J usage is TRBJ2-7, with TRBD2 matching 8 bases. CDR1 and CDR2 from the germline V gene are SGHTA and FQGNSA. This CDR3 comprises 15 residues. V dropped 3 bases and J dropped 0; count of bases not matched to a gene: 4. The CDR3 loop reads CASSLAGGVSYEQYF. The CDR3, as DNA: TGTGCCAGCAGCTTGGCGGGGGGAGTCTCCTACGAGCAGTACTTC. The full variable domain, completed using reference TRBV7-2 and TRBJ2-7, is GAGVSQSPSNKVTEKGKDVELRCDPISGHTALYWYRQSLGQGLEFLIYFQGNSAPDKSGLPSDRFSAERTGGSVSTLTIQRTQQEDSAVYLCASSLAGGVSYEQYFGPGTRLTVT.

This clone was seen only a few times. V and J are TRBV7-6 and TRBJ2-7; 7 positions match TRBD1. This CDR3 is 14 amino acids long. Germline trimming cut 5 bases from V and 3 bases from J; bases unmatched to any gene: 7. Germline CDR1 and CDR2: SGHVS and FNYEAQ. CDR3 nucleotide sequence: TGTGCCAGCAGCGAAAGTCCAGGGGGCTACGAGCAGTACTTC. This translates into CASSESPGGYEQYF.

This clone has just a few counts. The chain carries TRBV5-1 and TRBJ2-1, with 13 bases fitting TRBD2. Germline CDR1 SGHRS, CDR2 YFSETQ. The CDR3 is 18 residues long. Trimming removed 2 bases from V and 4 bases from J; junction bases left unmatched: 9. The CDR3 sequence is CASSFQTSGGAGYNEQFF. The DNA for the CDR3 is TGCGCCAGCAGCTTCCAAACTAGCGGGGGGGCAGGATACAATGAGCAGTTCTTC.

This clone was observed a single time. The chain links TRBV19 to TRBJ1-2; 7 bases match TRBD1. The CDR3 sequence is 14 residues long. The V gene's germline CDR1 is LNHDA and CDR2 SQIVND (reference sequence). V was pared by 5 bases and J by 4 bases, with 7 bases of the junction left unmatched. This CDR3 reads CASSGGQDLYGYTF. CDR3 coding DNA: TGTGCCAGTAGTGGTGGACAGGACCTCTATGGCTACACCTTC.